The clone carrying this TCR beta chain was detected only a few times. This record belongs to a study of regulatory T cells in long-lasting Graves disease. Germline CDR1 reads SGHTA; CDR2 reads FQGTGA. Trimming took 3 bases from V and 10 from J, leaving 12 bases between them. The CDR3 contains 13 residues. Time point: newly diagnosed GD, antithyroid drugs for less than 3 months. Making the TCR library involved RNA that had been extracted from PBMCs. Peripheral blood, around 10 milliliters of it, was drawn into EDTA tubes. Combining iRepertoire HTBI primers with Arm-PCR of CDR3 regions, the authors built TCR beta libraries. TCRdb re-called the multiplex PCR reads with MiXCR, one entry per CDR3 protein. Of approximately 230,000 distinct CDR3 sequences in the sample, 18% are singletons; the top ten hold approximately 20%.

The origin of this receptor is a female donor with Graves disease. This chain links TRBV7-3 with TRBJ2-2; D gene ambiguous. The source was peripheral blood mononuclear cells (PBMCs), collected at new diagnosis, from a patient treated with antithyroid drugs. The CDR3 bases are TGTGCCAGCAGCTTCAGTATGTGGGAGGAGCTGTTTTTT. Protein product: CASSFSMWEELFF.